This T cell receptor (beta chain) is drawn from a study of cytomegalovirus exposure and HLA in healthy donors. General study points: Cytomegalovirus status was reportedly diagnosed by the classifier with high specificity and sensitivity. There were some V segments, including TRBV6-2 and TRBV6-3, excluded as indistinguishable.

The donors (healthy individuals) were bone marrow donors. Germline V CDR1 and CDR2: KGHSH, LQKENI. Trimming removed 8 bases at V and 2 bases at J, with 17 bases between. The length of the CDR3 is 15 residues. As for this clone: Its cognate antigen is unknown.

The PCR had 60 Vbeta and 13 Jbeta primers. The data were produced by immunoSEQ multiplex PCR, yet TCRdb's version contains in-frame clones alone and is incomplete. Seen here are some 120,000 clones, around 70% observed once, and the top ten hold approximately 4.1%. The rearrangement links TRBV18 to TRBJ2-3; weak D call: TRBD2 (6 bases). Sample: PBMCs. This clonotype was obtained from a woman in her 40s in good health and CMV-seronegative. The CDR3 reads CASKQRAQITDTQYF. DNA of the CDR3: TGTGCCAGCAAACAGCGGGCACAGATCACAGATACGCAGTATTTT.